This T cell receptor beta chain was found in a study of T cell responses to AZD1222 COVID-19 vaccine. The study's findings and limits: White British donors predominated, females outnumbered males, and clonal diversity was possibly underestimated. No day 14 peak samples; only post-peak repertoires were characterized. Only five to seven individuals given AZD1222 were seropositive at baseline.

Clones were sequenced by immunoSEQ multiplex PCR, and TCRdb holds only the in-frame ones, with some missing. Altogether tens of thousands of clones are present, just over 90% being singletons, with the ten largest covering around 45%. As concerns this clone: The antigen is not known.

Germline V lookup: CDR1 SGHTA, CDR2 FQGNSA. This CDR3 has 14 amino acids. With 5 bases clipped from V and 8 bases from J, the junction kept 8 bases outside the gene matches. This chain joins TRBV7-2 and TRBJ1-2, with 10 bases identical to TRBD1. This TCR came from an adult in good health. This sample comprised peripheral blood, obtained on day 0 of AZD1222 vaccination. CDR3 sequence reads: CASSADRGHEGYTF. The DNA for the CDR3 is TGTGCCAGCAGCGCAGACAGGGGGCACGAAGGCTACACCTTC.